The next 10 T cell receptor beta chains were all read from a single sample in a study of blood T cell repertoires in COVID-19. TCRdb's copy holds only in-frame clones and misses some; the assay was immunoSEQ multiplex PCR. Found here are approximately 70,000 clones, 90% of them singletons; the top ten hold under 6.5%. Material: peripheral blood. Receptors were obtained from a young woman with acute or convalescent COVID-19.

The rearrangement joins TRBV6-1 to TRBJ1-2, with TRBD1 identical over 10 bases. CDR1 and CDR2 (germline): MNHNS, SASEGT. This CDR3 has 14 amino acids. J gave up 5 bases and V 3 bases, and 3 bases lay outside the gene matches. CDR3 nucleotides: TGTGCCAGCAGTGATTGGGGACAGGGGTATGGCTACACCTTC. This encodes CASSDWGQGYGYTF.

The chain combines TRBV7-2 with TRBJ2-3; no definite D call. The CDR3 has 13 amino acids. Germline V lookup: CDR1 SGHTA, CDR2 FQGNSA. V lost 5 bases, J lost 1 base, and 7 bases lay in between. The CDR3 loop is CASSGVGTDTQYF. The DNA for the CDR3 is TGTGCCAGCAGCGGTGTAGGCACAGATACGCAGTATTTT.

V and J are TRBV28 and TRBJ2-7; a weak D match, TRBD1 (6 bases). The V end was cut by 5 bases, the J end by 4 bases, with 12 bases between. From germline, CDR1 is MDHEN and CDR2 SYDVKM. CDR3 size: 13 residues. The CDR3 nucleotides read TGTGCCAGCAGTCCAAGGACAGTTTACGAGCAGTACTTC. Encoded protein: CASSPRTVYEQYF.

The V call is TRBV7-2, the J call TRBJ1-1; a weak D match, TRBD1 (6 bases). V was cut by 4 bases and J by 5 bases, with 11 bases left in between. Germline V CDR1 and CDR2: SGHTA, FQGNSA. The CDR3 is 13 amino acids. The chain's CDR3 is CASSSNRDTEAFF. DNA of the CDR3: TGTGCCAGCAGCTCGAACAGGGATACTGAAGCTTTCTTT.

V and J are TRBV28 and TRBJ1-2; D not certain. The CDR3 contains 15 residues. The V and J ends lost 2 bases and 8 bases respectively, with 18 bases between them. Germline assignment: CDR1 MDHEN and CDR2 SYDVKM. The CDR3 sequence is CASSLIVPPLNGYTF. The DNA for the CDR3 is TGTGCCAGCAGTTTAATTGTTCCCCCACTAAACGGCTACACCTTC.

V is TRBV2 and J is TRBJ2-1; 10 positions match TRBD2. Germline-derived CDR1 and CDR2 are SNHLY and FYNNEI. The J segment lost 9 bases and the V segment lost 3 bases, leaving 8 bases of the junction unmatched. The CDR3 extends over 15 amino acids. CDR3 residues: CASSDERGGRSEQFF. CDR3 bases: TGTGCCAGCAGTGACGAGCGGGGGGGTCGATCTGAGCAGTTCTTC.

Only one count was recorded for this clone. This chain joins TRBV20-1 and TRBJ1-1, with D perhaps TRBD1 (5 bases). Germline values: CDR1 DFQATT, CDR2 SNEGSKA (reference sequence). V was cut by 3 bases and J by 6 bases, with 11 bases left in between. The CDR3 length is 12 residues. The CDR3 DNA reads as TGCAGTGCTAGTCGCAGGGTCCCTGAAGCTTTCTTT. Amino acid sequence: CSASRRVPEAFF.

This clone was seen just once. This chain connects TRBV2 to TRBJ2-7, with TRBD1 identical over 10 bases. The CDR3 covers 14 residues. Trimming at V came to 6 bases and at J to 6 bases, leaving 8 bases not matched to a gene. Germline assignment: CDR1 SNHLY and CDR2 FYNNEI. CDR3 protein: CASSIPGQGSEQYF. The CDR3 DNA follows: TGTGCCAGCAGCATACCGGGACAGGGGTCCGAGCAGTACTTC. Combining the CDR3 with reference TRBV2 and TRBJ2-7 gives the whole variable domain EPEVTQTPSHQVTQMGQEVILRCVPISNHLYFYWYRQILGQKVEFLVSFYNNEISEKSEIFDDQFSVERPDGSNFTLKIRSTKLEDSAMYFCASSIPGQGSEQYFGPGTRLTVT.

This clone was detected only once. The rearrangement links TRBV30 to TRBJ1-2, with unresolved D. The CDR3 is 13 residues long. V was trimmed by 4 bases and J by 4 bases, leaving 13 bases between them. CDR1 and CDR2 from the germline V gene are GTSNPN and SVGIG (reference sequence). The CDR3 loop reads CAWTMKTGYGYTF. The DNA of the CDR3 is TGTGCCTGGACAATGAAGACGGGCTATGGCTACACCTTC.

The chain carries TRBV19 and TRBJ2-7; 7 bases align to TRBD2. Germline V CDR1 and CDR2: LNHDA, SQIVND (reference sequence). The length of the CDR3 is 14 residues. Trimming cost V 9 bases and J 0 bases; bases outside gene matches: 8. This chain's CDR3 is CASGPRGNSYEQYF. For the CDR3, the DNA is TGTGCCAGCGGCCCGCGGGGGAACTCCTACGAGCAGTACTTC.